The TCR beta chain under discussion was sequenced for a study of shared clonotypes between healthy human individuals. The trim removed 7 bases at V and 0 bases at J, leaving 4 bases unmatched. Germline loops: CDR1 LNHDA, CDR2 SQIVND (reference sequence). The length of the CDR3 is 15 residues. It was across several immunoSEQ plates that each subset's genomic DNA was evenly split. Sequenced by immunoSEQ multiplex PCR; TCRdb stores in-frame clones only, minus some. The sample contains about 1,900,000 clones, approximately 95% of which appear only once. Terminally differentiated effector memory CD45RA+ cells were left out of the naive CD8 fraction, which was CD45RO-negative and positively selected for CCR7. The study drew its donors from healthy HIV-negative adults without recent acute infections or vaccinations.

The genes are TRBV19 and TRBJ2-1, with 9 bases matching TRBD1. This TCR derives from a man between 18 and 35 years old in good health. Material: naive CD8+ T cells sorted from blood. This chain's CDR3 is CASMRDRDSYNEQFF. Here the CDR3 DNA reads TGTGCCAGTATGAGGGACAGGGACTCCTACAATGAGCAGTTCTTC. Drawing the rest from reference TRBV19 and TRBJ2-1, the complete variable domain is DGGITQSPKYLFRKEGQNVTLSCEQNLNHDAMYWYRQDPGQGLRLIYYSQIVNDFQKGDIAEGYSVSREKKESFPLTVTSAQKNPTAFYLCASMRDRDSYNEQFFGPGTRLTVL.